The 24 T cell receptor beta chains below all came from one sample that was sequenced in a study of patients and donors after allogeneic stem cell transplantation. TCRdb recomputed calls from the RT-PCR reads with MiXCR, one row per CDR3 protein. The data contain roughly 190,000 distinct CDR3 sequences, around two fifths of them singletons. Sequencing was carried out using blood, either unsorted or a sorted T cell fraction (not recorded which). These receptor sequences come from a human donor who was either an allogeneic HSCT recipient or a stem cell or donor lymphocyte infusion donor (not recorded which). It is not recorded whose cells these are; they may come from a transplant donor.

The V gene is TRBV9, the J gene TRBJ1-1; 10 nucleotides align to TRBD1. Unmatched junction bases numbered 6, after V lost 3 bases and J lost 4 bases. The CDR3 sequence is 15 residues long. Germline CDR1 and CDR2: SGDLS and YYNGEE. CDR3 sequence (DNA): TGTGCCAGCAGCGCATCGGGACAGGGGCTCACTGAAGCTTTCTTT. It is translated as CASSASGQGLTEAFF.

This chain joins TRBV20-1 and TRBJ1-6, with D uncertain. The CDR3 is made up of 11 amino acids. The germline V and J ends were trimmed by 3 bases and 8 bases, with 5 bases remaining between them. The germline V gene encodes CDR1 DFQATT and CDR2 SNEGSKA (reference sequence). The CDR3 protein is CSAREDSPLHF. CDR3 bases: TGCAGTGCTAGGGAAGATTCACCCCTCCACTTT.

The chain joins TRBV29-1 to TRBJ1-4; a possible D gene is TRBD1 (6 bases). This CDR3 region has 13 residues. V shed 4 bases and J shed 7 bases, with 13 bases lying between them. The germline V gene encodes CDR1 SQVTM and CDR2 ANQGSEA. CDR3 in DNA: TGCAGCGTTGGAGGAAACAGGGCTGAAAAACTGTTTTTT. Translation gives CSVGGNRAEKLFF.

The genes are TRBV2 and TRBJ2-7; 7 bases match TRBD1. The CDR3 contains 16 residues. CDR1 and CDR2 (germline): SNHLY, FYNNEI. V shed 6 bases, J shed 6 bases, and the junction held 17 bases outside the gene matches. DNA for the CDR3: TGTGCCAGCAGGGAGCGAACGACAGGGATTCCTGGCGAGCAGTACTTC. This gives the protein CASRERTTGIPGEQYF.

This clonotype came up a few times. The V call is TRBV12-5, the J call TRBJ1-6; D not certain. Per germline, CDR1 LGHNT and CDR2 FRNRAP. The CDR3 has 18 amino acids. Trimming left V 1 base short and J 0 bases short, with 13 bases between. The CDR3 is CASGLDPEGSSYNSPLHF. In nucleotides, the CDR3 is TGTGCTAGTGGTTTGGACCCGGAGGGTAGCTCCTATAATTCACCCCTCCACTTT.

The rearrangement links TRBV11-2 to TRBJ1-1; D is undetermined. The CDR3 is made up of 10 amino acids. Germline CDR1 SGHAT, CDR2 FQNNGV. V was clipped by 8 bases and J by 11 bases, with 12 bases between them. CDR3 region: CASAGSEAFF. CDR3 nucleotide sequence: TGTGCCAGCGCTGGGAGTGAGGCTTTCTTT.

This clonotype showed up just a few times. The rearrangement uses TRBV29-1 and TRBJ2-5; a weak D match, TRBD2 (6 bases). The CDR3 totals 16 residues. CDR1 and CDR2 (germline): SQVTM, ANQGSEA. Trimming removed 0 bases from V and 5 bases from J, with 19 bases in between. CDR3 region: CSVEDAEGVMKETQYF. CDR3 bases: TGCAGCGTTGAAGATGCGGAGGGAGTGATGAAGGAGACCCAGTACTTC. The complete variable domain, with remaining parts taken from reference TRBV29-1 and TRBJ2-5, reads SAVISQKPSRDICQRGTSLTIQCQVDSQVTMMFWYRQQPGQSLTLIATANQGSEATYESGFVIDKFPISRPNLTFSTLTVSNMSPEDSSIYLCSVEDAEGVMKETQYFGPGTRLLVL.

This clonotype came up a few times. The gene calls are TRBV29-1 and TRBJ1-1; D is unclear. Trimming removed 4 bases at V and 0 bases at J, with 6 bases between. CDR1 and CDR2 (germline): SQVTM, ANQGSEA. The CDR3 has 12 residues. CDR3 in amino acids: CSVAPMNTEAFF. The CDR3, as DNA: TGCAGCGTTGCACCGATGAACACTGAAGCTTTCTTT.

The genes are TRBV5-1 and TRBJ2-5, with TRBD1 identical over 8 bases. The CDR3 has 18 residues. V was clipped by 3 bases and J by 4 bases; unmatched bases: 17. CDR1 SGHRS and CDR2 YFSETQ come from the germline V gene. The CDR3 nucleotides are TGCGCCAGCAGCTGGAGGACAGGGTCAACCTCTAAGGGAGAGACCCAGTACTTC. Residues: CASSWRTGSTSKGETQYF.

Remarks on this clonotype: One junction end disagrees with the germline gene, perhaps due to a read error. The rearrangement uses TRBV4-3 and TRBJ2-3, with TRBD1 matching over 8 bases. CDR3 length: 14 residues. Germline V gives CDR1 LGHNA, CDR2 YSLEER. CDR3 in amino acids: CASSGTGGQDTLYF. CDR3 bases: TGCGCCAGCAGCGGGACAGGAGGTCAGGATACGCTGTATTTT.

A few counts support this clonotype. The rearrangement uses TRBV4-2 and TRBJ1-4, with 8 bases lining up with TRBD1. V gave up 6 bases and J gave up 7 bases; unmatched junction bases: 7. The CDR3 has 14 residues. Germline CDR1 reads LGHNA; CDR2 reads YNFKEQ. The CDR3 coding sequence is TGTGCCAGCAGGGACAGGGAGGGAAGTGAAAAACTGTTTTTT. It codes for CASRDREGSEKLFF.

The J gene is TRBJ1-1, the V gene TRBV7-2; a weak D match, TRBD1 (5 bases). The CDR3 contains 13 residues. Trimming left V 2 bases short and J 6 bases short, with 10 bases between. Germline loops: CDR1 SGHTA, CDR2 FQGNSA. The CDR3: CASSLKQAAEAFF. DNA for the CDR3: TGTGCCAGCAGCTTAAAACAGGCTGCTGAAGCTTTCTTT.

This sequence joins TRBV10-3 and TRBJ2-1; D possibly corresponds to TRBD2 (5 bases). Germline CDR1 reads ENHRY; CDR2 reads SYGVKD. The ends were cut back, 0 bases at V and 6 bases at J, with 15 bases in the middle. The CDR3 spans 16 residues. The CDR3 here is CAISESATSSVNEQFF. CDR3 sequence (DNA): TGTGCCATCAGTGAGTCGGCCACTAGTTCAGTCAATGAGCAGTTCTTC.

This clonotype showed up just a few times. The genes are TRBV28 and TRBJ1-1, with 9 bases identical to TRBD1. The CDR3 has 16 residues. V shed 3 bases, J shed 1 base, and the junction held 6 bases outside the gene matches. Germline CDR1 and CDR2: MDHEN and SYDVKM. For the CDR3, the DNA is TGTGCCAGCAGTTTTGGACAGGGGCCTACGAACACTGAAGCTTTCTTT. It translates to CASSFGQGPTNTEAFF. Full variable domain (missing parts from reference TRBV28 and TRBJ1-1): DVKVTQSSRYLVKRTGEKVFLECVQDMDHENMFWYRQDPGLGLRLIYFSYDVKMKEKGDIPEGYSVSREKKERFSLILESASTNQTSMYLCASSFGQGPTNTEAFFGQGTRLTVV.

The chain joins TRBV29-1 to TRBJ2-7; a possible D gene is TRBD2 (6 bases). Germline V gene sequence: CDR1 SQVTM, CDR2 ANQGSEA. V was trimmed by 2 bases and J by 0 bases, leaving 8 bases between them. This CDR3 spans 13 amino acids. The CDR3 is CSVESSDSYEQYF. The CDR3 DNA is TGCAGCGTTGAATCTAGCGACTCCTACGAGCAGTACTTC.

This chain connects TRBV6-5 to TRBJ1-6; 7 nucleotides agree with TRBD1. This CDR3 is 13 amino acids long. Germline assignment: CDR1 MNHEY and CDR2 SVGAGI. J lost 8 bases, V lost 8 bases, and 6 bases had no gene match. The CDR3 spells CASRTGDYSPLHF. The CDR3 DNA follows: TGTGCCAGCCGGACAGGCGATTATTCACCCCTCCACTTT.

This clonotype has more than one count but fewer than ten. V and J are TRBV5-1 and TRBJ1-6; 7 nucleotides align to TRBD1. The CDR3 extends over 14 amino acids. The V gene's germline CDR1 is SGHRS and CDR2 YFSETQ. The V gene end was trimmed by 0 bases and the J gene end by 10 bases; junction bases not matched to a gene: 4. The CDR3 loop reads CASSLDRGGSPLHF. The CDR3 nucleotides read TGCGCCAGCAGCTTGGACAGGGGTGGATCACCCCTCCACTTT.

This clonotype was seen only a few times. The V and J genes are TRBV15 and TRBJ2-3, with unresolved D. The V end was cut by 0 bases, the J end by 3 bases, with 7 bases between. Germline V CDR1 and CDR2: LNHNV, YYDKDF (reference sequence). The CDR3 sequence is 14 residues long. DNA of the CDR3: TGTGCCACCAGCAGAGATACTGCAACAGATACGCAGTATTTT. It is translated as CATSRDTATDTQYF.

The genes are TRBV20-1 and TRBJ1-2, with TRBD1 as a possible D gene (5 bases). V was cut by 5 bases and J by 4 bases, with 11 bases left in between. Germline V gene data show CDR1 as DFQATT and CDR2 as SNEGSKA (reference sequence). The CDR3 totals 12 residues. The CDR3 bases are TGCAGTGCTGACGGGGGACGCTATGGCTACACCTTC. Protein: CSADGGRYGYTF.

This clonotype was counted at least ten times. The rearrangement uses TRBV28 and TRBJ1-4; no firm D call. V shed 2 bases and J shed 5 bases, with 9 bases lying between them. This CDR3 region has 14 residues. Germline CDR1 is MDHEN and CDR2 is SYDVKM. CDR3 sequence: CASSLAGLNEKLFF. The DNA for the CDR3 is TGTGCCAGCAGTTTAGCAGGACTGAATGAAAAACTGTTTTTT. Drawing the rest from reference TRBV28 and TRBJ1-4, the complete variable domain is DVKVTQSSRYLVKRTGEKVFLECVQDMDHENMFWYRQDPGLGLRLIYFSYDVKMKEKGDIPEGYSVSREKKERFSLILESASTNQTSMYLCASSLAGLNEKLFFGSGTQLSVL.

The gene calls are TRBV25-1 and TRBJ1-1; D gene ambiguous. Trimming took 3 bases from V and 4 from J, leaving 9 bases between them. CDR3 size: 13 residues. Germline V gives CDR1 MGHDK, CDR2 SYGVNS. The CDR3: CASSDIGITEAFF. CDR3 nucleotides: TGTGCCAGCAGTGATATCGGAATCACTGAAGCTTTCTTT.

This clonotype was detected a few times. The V and J genes are TRBV5-6 and TRBJ1-2, with TRBD1 identical over 7 bases. This CDR3 has 12 amino acids. Germline values: CDR1 SGHDT, CDR2 YYEEEE. The junction had 5 bases not matched to a gene; V was cut back by 5 bases and J by 7 bases. CDR3 loop: CASRTGKGGYTF. The CDR3 DNA sequence: TGTGCCAGCAGGACAGGGAAAGGTGGCTACACCTTC. Filled out from reference TRBV5-6 and TRBJ1-2, the complete variable domain reads DAGVTQSPTHLIKTRGQQVTLRCSPKSGHDTVSWYQQALGQGPQFIFQYYEEEERQRGNFPDRFSGHQFPNYSSELNVNALLLGDSALYLCASRTGKGGYTFGSGTRLTVV.

This clonotype came up a few times. The rearrangement joins TRBV5-1 to TRBJ2-2, with TRBD2 matching 11 bases. V shed 3 bases and J 2 bases; nucleotides not matched to a gene: 3. This CDR3 spans 16 amino acids. The V gene's germline CDR1 is SGHRS and CDR2 YFSETQ. For the CDR3, the DNA is TGCGCCAGCAGCTCCGGGACTAGCGGTAACACCGGGGAGCTGTTTTTT. Translating gives CASSSGTSGNTGELFF.

The V gene is TRBV27, the J gene TRBJ2-1; 12 nucleotides align to TRBD1. The V gene's germline CDR1 is MNHEY and CDR2 SMNVEV (reference sequence). After removal of 6 bases from V and 6 bases from J, the junction contained 3 bases not matched to a gene. This CDR3 comprises 14 residues. This chain's CDR3 is CASSPGQGANEQFF. DNA for the CDR3: TGTGCCAGCAGCCCGGGACAGGGGGCCAATGAGCAGTTCTTC.